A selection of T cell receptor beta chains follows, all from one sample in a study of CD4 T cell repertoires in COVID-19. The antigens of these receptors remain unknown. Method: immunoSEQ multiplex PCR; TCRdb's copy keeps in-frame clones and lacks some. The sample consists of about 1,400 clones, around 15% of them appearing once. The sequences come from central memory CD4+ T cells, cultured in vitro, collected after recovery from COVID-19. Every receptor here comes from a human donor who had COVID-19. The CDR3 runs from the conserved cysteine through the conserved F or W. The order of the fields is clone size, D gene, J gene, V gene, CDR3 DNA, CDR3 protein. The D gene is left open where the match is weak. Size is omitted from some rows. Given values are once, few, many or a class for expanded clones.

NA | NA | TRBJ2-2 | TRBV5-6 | TGTGCCAGCAGCTTGCGCAGGGTTAGCACCGGGGAGCTGTTTTTT | CASSLRRVSTGELFF
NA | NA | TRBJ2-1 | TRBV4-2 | TGTGCCAGCAGCCAAGGCCAGATTGGGGACAATGAGCAGTTCTTC | CASSQGQIGDNEQFF
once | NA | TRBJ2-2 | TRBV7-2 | TGTGCCAGCAGCACCAGAAGGGACTACACCGGGGAGCTGTTTTTT | CASSTRRDYTGELFF
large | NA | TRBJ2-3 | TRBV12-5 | TGTGCTAGTGGTTTGGTAAATACAGGGCCAGATACGCAGTATTTT | CASGLVNTGPDTQYF
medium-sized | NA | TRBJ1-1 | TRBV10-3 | TGTGCCATCAGTGAAAGGGGTCAGTCTGAAGCTTTCTTT | CAISERGQSEAFF
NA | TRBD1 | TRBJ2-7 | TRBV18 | TGTGCCAGCTCACCGTCGACAGGGGCATCCTACGAGCAGTACTTC | CASSPSTGASYEQYF
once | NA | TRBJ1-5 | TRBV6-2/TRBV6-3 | TGTGCCAGCAGCCGAGAACAACCGTCTCCCCAGCATTTT | CASSREQPSPQHF
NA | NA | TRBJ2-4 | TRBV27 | TGTGCCAGCAGTTTCCTACAGGGAAACATTCAGTACTTC | CASSFLQGNIQYF
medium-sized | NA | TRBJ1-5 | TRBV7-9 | TGTGCCAGCAGCCGATCTTCAGGGAATCAGCCCCAGCATTTT | CASSRSSGNQPQHF
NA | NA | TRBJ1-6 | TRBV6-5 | TGTGCCAGCAGTTATCCGGAACTTAATTCACCCCTCCACTTT | CASSYPELNSPLHF
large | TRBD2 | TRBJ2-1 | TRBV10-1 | TGCGCCAGCAGTGAGAATATGGGGACTAGCGGGGGGGAGCAGTTCTTC | CASSENMGTSGGEQFF
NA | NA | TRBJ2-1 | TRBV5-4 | TGTGCCAGCAGCTGGGCAGTCAACAATGAGCAGTTCTTC | CASSWAVNNEQFF
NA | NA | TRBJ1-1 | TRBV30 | TGTGCCTGGAGTAAGAGACACCCGAACACTGAAGCTTTCTTT | CAWSKRHPNTEAFF
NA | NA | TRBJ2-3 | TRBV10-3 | TGTGCCATACGGGACTTCCAACCAGATACGCAGTATTTT | CAIRDFQPDTQYF
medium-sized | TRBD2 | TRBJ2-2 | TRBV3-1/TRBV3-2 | TGTGCCAGCAGCCTCGGGACTAGCGCTACGAACACCGGGGAGCTGTTTTTT | CASSLGTSATNTGELFF